One and the same sample provided the 23 T cell receptor beta chains below, sequenced in a study of cytomegalovirus exposure and HLA in healthy donors. A multiplex PCR was run with 60 Vbeta primers and 13 Jbeta primers. Assay used: immunoSEQ multiplex PCR; TCRdb lists only in-frame clones, some missing. The data show under 100,000 clones, 81% seen once. Sequencing used PBMCs. These receptors were collected from an older woman in good health and CMV-seropositive.

The V and J genes are TRBV7-3 and TRBJ2-7; 8 bases are a match to TRBD2. The CDR3 loop spans 15 amino acids. Germline-derived CDR1 and CDR2 are SGHTA and FQGTGA. The J segment lost 6 bases and the V segment lost 5 bases, leaving 12 bases of the junction unmatched. The CDR3 here is CASSAAGGSLGEQYF. The CDR3 bases are TGTGCCAGCAGCGCTGCGGGGGGCAGCCTCGGCGAGCAGTACTTC.

V is TRBV19 and J is TRBJ2-1; D is uncertain. The CDR3 runs to 12 residues. Germline CDR1 reads LNHDA; CDR2 reads SQIVND (reference sequence). Trimming stripped 7 bases from V and 4 bases from J, with 8 bases between. This chain's CDR3 is CASTSRYNEQFF. DNA for the CDR3: TGTGCCAGTACCTCGAGGTACAATGAGCAGTTCTTC.

This rearrangement joins TRBV12-5 to TRBJ2-5, with D maybe TRBD1 (6 bases). Germline V gene lookup returns CDR1 LGHNT and CDR2 FRNRAP. The CDR3 has 13 residues. V was clipped by 6 bases and J by 1 base, with 9 bases between them. CDR3 nucleotides: TGTGCTAGTGGAGCGGACAGCCAAGAGACCCAGTACTTC. Its translation: CASGADSQETQYF.

The chain has TRBV5-1 and TRBJ1-1; D remains ambiguous. The CDR3 sequence is 13 residues long. Germline CDR1 and CDR2: SGHRS and YFSETQ. The V gene lost 7 bases and the J gene lost 0 bases, with 10 bases spanning the gap. DNA for the CDR3: TGCGCCAGCGGCAGGCTTGTGAACACTGAAGCTTTCTTT. It is translated as CASGRLVNTEAFF.

V and J are TRBV6-5 and TRBJ1-1; 7 nucleotides match TRBD1. The junction had 5 bases not matched to a gene; V was cut back by 3 bases and J by 1 base. In germline, CDR1 is MNHEY, CDR2 SVGAGI. The CDR3 covers 15 residues. CDR3 region: CASSYNRGPNTEAFF. CDR3 nucleotides: TGTGCCAGCAGTTATAACAGGGGACCGAACACTGAAGCTTTCTTT.

The J gene is TRBJ2-5, the V gene TRBV6-1; 9 bases line up with TRBD1. There are 16 residues in the CDR3. Looked up from germline, CDR1 is MNHNS and CDR2 is SASEGT. V shed 0 bases and J 1 base; nucleotides not matched to a gene: 3. The CDR3 bases are TGTGCCAGCAGTGAAGCTTCGACAGGGGGCCAAGAGACCCAGTACTTC. This translates into CASSEASTGGQETQYF.

The chain uses TRBV5-1 and TRBJ2-1, with a tentative D call TRBD2 (5 bases). The CDR3 totals 15 residues. The germline V gene has CDR1 SGHRS and CDR2 YFSETQ. With 4 bases removed from V and 1 base from J, the gap between germline ends came to 12 bases. This CDR3 is CASSPGTPSYNEQFF. CDR3 in DNA: TGCGCCAGCAGCCCGGGAACCCCTTCCTACAATGAGCAGTTCTTC.

The chain joins TRBV7-9 to TRBJ2-5; D gene ambiguous. The tail of the sequence fits TRBJ2-7 better, so the J call may be wrong. There are 14 residues in the CDR3. The germline CDR1 and CDR2 sequences are SEHNR and FQNEAQ (reference sequence). This CDR3 reads CASSPDTSSYEQYF. The CDR3 DNA reads as TGTGCCAGCAGCCCTGACACAAGCTCCTACGAGCAGTACTTC.

The V and J genes are TRBV10-2 and TRBJ2-5; 7 bases are a match to TRBD1. The end of the DNA fits TRBJ2-7 better, so the J call may be wrong. This CDR3 contains 14 residues. From germline, CDR1 is WSHSY and CDR2 SAAADI. CDR3 protein: CASKQGERSYEQYF. The CDR3 bases are TGCGCCAGCAAGCAGGGGGAGCGGTCCTACGAGCAGTACTTC.

The CDR3 region has the DNA TGTGCCAGCAGTTCCGGGACTAGCGGGCCCAGAGAAAAGACCCAGTACTTC. The encoded protein is CASSSGTSGPREKTQYF. The rearrangement links TRBV5-4 to TRBJ2-5; TRBD2 matches at 12 bases. CDR3 length: 17 amino acids. CDR1 and CDR2 from the germline V gene are SGHNT and YYREEE (reference sequence). Losses at the gene ends were 5 bases for V and 6 bases for J; bases not matched to a gene: 14.

V is TRBV7-2 and J is TRBJ2-5; D gene ambiguous. Germline V lookup: CDR1 SGHTA, CDR2 FQGNSA. The CDR3 has 16 residues. V dropped 8 bases and J dropped 1 base, with 20 bases sitting between them. The CDR3 DNA sequence: TGTGCCAGCCACCCACCGGCGGTACCCCTCCAAGAGACCCAGTACTTC. It translates to CASHPPAVPLQETQYF.

The J gene is TRBJ2-7, the V gene TRBV7-6; D is uncertain. V dropped 5 bases and J dropped 6 bases, with 14 bases sitting between them. This CDR3 has 13 amino acids. Germline assignment: CDR1 SGHVS and CDR2 FNYEAQ. CDR3 bases: TGTGCCAGCAGCCCGCCCCAAGCAGGCGAGCAGTACTTC. Translating gives CASSPPQAGEQYF.

V is TRBV30 and J is TRBJ2-4; 8 bases agree with TRBD2. This CDR3 contains 13 residues. Germline V gene sequence: CDR1 GTSNPN, CDR2 SVGIG (reference sequence). The junction had 6 bases not matched to a gene; V was cut back by 5 bases and J by 6 bases. The CDR3 reads CAWREGGGNIQYF. The CDR3 DNA sequence: TGTGCCTGGCGGGAGGGAGGAGGAAACATTCAGTACTTC.

The chain has TRBV25-1 and TRBJ2-5, with 8 nucleotides matching TRBD2. Germline V CDR1 and CDR2: MGHDK, SYGVNS. This CDR3 is 17 amino acids long. The J segment lost 5 bases and the V segment lost 1 base, leaving 12 bases of the junction unmatched. The chain's CDR3 is CASSESKGSGRGETQYF. CDR3 bases: TGTGCCAGCAGTGAATCAAAGGGCAGCGGGAGAGGCGAGACCCAGTACTTC. The full variable domain, in which reference TRBV25-1 and TRBJ2-5 provide the parts outside the CDR3, is EADIYQTPRYLVIGTGKKITLECSQTMGHDKMYWYQQDPGMELHLIHYSYGVNSTEKGDLSSESTVSRIRTEHFPLTLESARPSHTSQYLCASSESKGSGRGETQYFGPGTRLLVL.

This chain joins TRBV2 and TRBJ2-5; the D gene is possibly TRBD2 (6 bases). TRBJ2-7 explains the end of the DNA better; the J call may be wrong. CDR1 is SNHLY, CDR2 FYNNEI, per germline. The CDR3 covers 14 residues. CDR3 residues: CASSGEGGTGEQYF. CDR3 coding DNA: TGTGCCAGCAGTGGTGAGGGCGGGACTGGCGAGCAGTACTTC.

The V gene is TRBV5-4, the J gene TRBJ1-2; D is ambiguous. CDR1 is SGHNT, CDR2 YYREEE, per germline (reference sequence). There are 13 residues in the CDR3. The V end was cut by 2 bases, the J end by 3 bases, with 8 bases between. In DNA form, the CDR3 reads TGTGCCAGCAGCTTACCAGGCGACTATGGCTACACCTTC. Protein sequence: CASSLPGDYGYTF. The full variable domain, completed using reference TRBV5-4 and TRBJ1-2, is ETGVTQSPTHLIKTRGQQVTLRCSSQSGHNTVSWYQQALGQGPQFIFQYYREEENGRGNFPPRFSGLQFPNYSSELNVNALELDDSALYLCASSLPGDYGYTFGSGTRLTVV.

This clone was counted only a few times. The gene calls are TRBV7-8 and TRBJ1-2, with 8 positions matching TRBD1. Unmatched junction bases numbered 6, after V lost 1 base and J lost 2 bases. This CDR3 has 16 residues. From germline, CDR1 is SGHVS and CDR2 FQNEAQ. The CDR3 nucleotides are TGTGCCAGCAGCTTAGTACCCTGGACAGGGAACTATGGCTACACCTTC. This sequence encodes CASSLVPWTGNYGYTF.

The V gene is TRBV28, the J gene TRBJ2-5, with a possible D match to TRBD2 (6 bases). V was clipped by 6 bases and J by 1 base, with 9 bases between them. CDR1 is MDHEN and CDR2 is SYDVKM in the germline V gene. This CDR3 region has 13 residues. CDR3 bases: TGTGCCAGCAGGGTGGGGGGCCAAGAGACCCAGTACTTC. This codes for CASRVGGQETQYF.

The chain combines TRBV10-2 with TRBJ1-6, with D perhaps TRBD1 (5 bases). From germline, CDR1 is WSHSY and CDR2 SAAADI. With 6 bases removed from V and 5 bases from J, the gap between germline ends came to 8 bases. This CDR3 is 13 amino acids long. The CDR3 DNA sequence: TGCGCCAGCAGAAGGACAAATAATTCACCCCTCCACTTT. It translates to CASRRTNNSPLHF.

This chain's CDR3 is CADQGVDGYTF. The CDR3, as DNA: TGTGCCGACCAAGGGGTTGATGGCTACACCTTC. The J gene is TRBJ1-2, the V gene TRBV30; TRBD1 is a possible D gene (5 bases). Germline values: CDR1 GTSNPN, CDR2 SVGIG (reference sequence). The CDR3 runs 11 residues. V was trimmed by 8 bases and J by 6 bases, leaving 13 bases between them.

This clone has a single count. The chain combines TRBV5-1 with TRBJ2-3; 7 nucleotides line up with TRBD2. The CDR3 contains 15 residues. Germline values: CDR1 SGHRS, CDR2 YFSETQ. V gave up 0 bases and J gave up 9 bases; unmatched junction bases: 10. CDR3 residues: CASSLVPSGPETQYF. The CDR3 nucleotides are TGCGCCAGCAGCTTGGTGCCTAGCGGACCGGAGACGCAGTATTTT.

J is TRBJ2-3 and V is TRBV7-2, with D perhaps matching TRBD2 (5 bases). The CDR3 sequence is 15 residues long. From germline, CDR1 is SGHTA and CDR2 FQGNSA. V lost 3 bases and J 4 bases, leaving 14 bases between the germline ends. CDR3 bases: TGTGCCAGCAGCTTTAGAGGAGGCGGAGCAGATACGCAGTATTTT. Its protein is CASSFRGGGADTQYF.

V usage is TRBV6-5 and J usage is TRBJ2-7, with D tentatively TRBD2 (5 bases). Trimming took off 4 bases at V and 0 bases at J, with 10 bases between the two ends. Germline values: CDR1 MNHEY, CDR2 SVGAGI. This CDR3 has 14 amino acids. The CDR3 DNA reads as TGTGCCAGCAGTTCACCGGGGAGCTCCTACGAGCAGTACTTC. The encoded protein is CASSSPGSSYEQYF.